The 9 T cell receptor beta chains below were found in one sample sequenced in a study of blood T cell repertoires in COVID-19. TCRdb's copy holds only in-frame clones and misses some; the assay was immunoSEQ multiplex PCR. The sample carries tens of thousands of clones, over 70% recorded once. Sequencing was performed on peripheral blood. The receptors derive from a human donor in a cohort sampled during active COVID-19.

This chain uses TRBV7-2 with TRBJ2-7; D not resolved. Germline CDR1 is SGHTA and CDR2 is FQGNSA. Trimming removed 3 bases at V and 2 bases at J, with 8 bases between. There are 13 residues in the CDR3. CDR3 in amino acids: CASSLHRTYEQYF. The CDR3 DNA sequence: TGTGCCAGCAGCTTGCACAGAACCTACGAGCAGTACTTC.

This chain joins TRBV19 and TRBJ2-3; D might be TRBD1 (6 bases). CDR1 and CDR2 from the germline V gene are LNHDA and SQIVND (reference sequence). The length of the CDR3 is 15 residues. Trimming pared 4 bases from V and 2 bases from J, leaving 13 bases between. The CDR3 DNA is TGTGCCAGTAGTACCACAGGGAAGGACACAGATACGCAGTATTTT. Its translation: CASSTTGKDTDTQYF. Complete variable domain (other parts from reference TRBV19 and TRBJ2-3): DGGITQSPKYLFRKEGQNVTLSCEQNLNHDAMYWYRQDPGQGLRLIYYSQIVNDFQKGDIAEGYSVSREKKESFPLTVTSAQKNPTAFYLCASSTTGKDTDTQYFGPGTRLTVL.

V is TRBV5-1 and J is TRBJ2-5; tentative D call: TRBD1 (6 bases). The germline V and J ends were trimmed by 6 bases and 3 bases, with 15 bases remaining between them. CDR3 length equals 14 residues. Germline CDR1 reads SGHRS; CDR2 reads YFSETQ. The CDR3 loop reads CASKGGVVEETQYF. The CDR3, as DNA: TGCGCCAGCAAAGGGGGAGTAGTCGAAGAGACCCAGTACTTC.

The chain couples TRBV5-1 to TRBJ1-1; 8 nucleotides line up with TRBD1. Germline assignment: CDR1 SGHRS and CDR2 YFSETQ. The CDR3 contains 14 residues. V was clipped by 4 bases and J by 5 bases; unmatched bases: 7. The CDR3 coding sequence is TGCGCCAGCAGCCGCCAGGGACAGGCAACTGAAGCTTTCTTT. Protein sequence: CASSRQGQATEAFF.

The chain employs TRBV10-1 and TRBJ2-3; the match to TRBD1 covers 7 bases. The V segment lost 5 bases and the J segment 2 bases; nucleotides outside the gene matches: 7. The CDR3 contains 15 residues. Germline-derived CDR1 and CDR2 are WNHNN and SYGVQD (reference sequence). CDR3 coding DNA: TGCGCCAGCAGTAATAGGGGGCAAGACACAGATACGCAGTATTTT. It yields the protein CASSNRGQDTDTQYF.

The chain combines TRBV4-3 with TRBJ2-7; 7 nucleotides match TRBD2. V trimming: 4 bases; J trimming: 3 bases; junction bases outside the gene matches: 12. CDR1 and CDR2 (germline): LGHNA, YSLEER. There are 16 residues in the CDR3. The CDR3 DNA follows: TGCGCCAGCAGCCTCCAGACTGGCGGGGGTTTCTACGAGCAGTACTTC. As protein: CASSLQTGGGFYEQYF.

DNA for the CDR3: TGTGCCAGCAGCTTAGGAGCCTCCGTTTTCAATGAGCAGTTCTTC. Its translation is CASSLGASVFNEQFF. The chain uses TRBV7-9 and TRBJ2-1; the D is unclear. CDR3 length: 15 residues. Germline V lookup: CDR1 SEHNR, CDR2 FQNEAQ (reference sequence). Deletions cut 1 base from V and 6 bases from J, with 13 bases between. Full variable domain (remainder filled in from reference TRBV7-9 and TRBJ2-1): DTGVSQNPRHKITKRGQNVTFRCDPISEHNRLYWYRQTLGQGPEFLTYFQNEAQLEKSRLLSDRFSAERPKGSFSTLEIQRTEQGDSAMYLCASSLGASVFNEQFFGPGTRLTVL.

The chain has TRBV2 and TRBJ1-1; TRBD1 matches at 9 bases. V shed 5 bases and J 6 bases; nucleotides not matched to a gene: 4. This CDR3 has 13 residues. Germline CDR1 reads SNHLY; CDR2 reads FYNNEI. This chain's CDR3 is CASSRDREAEAFF. As DNA, the CDR3 is TGTGCCAGCAGTCGGGACAGGGAGGCTGAAGCTTTCTTT.

The genes are TRBV30 and TRBJ2-7, with a tentative D call TRBD1 (7 bases). Germline-derived CDR1 and CDR2 are GTSNPN and SVGIG (reference sequence). The CDR3 extends over 13 amino acids. V was pared by 8 bases and J by 6 bases, with 20 bases between. The CDR3 spells CATEQGWGGEQYF. Here the CDR3 DNA reads TGTGCCACAGAACAGGGGTGGGGAGGCGAGCAGTACTTC.